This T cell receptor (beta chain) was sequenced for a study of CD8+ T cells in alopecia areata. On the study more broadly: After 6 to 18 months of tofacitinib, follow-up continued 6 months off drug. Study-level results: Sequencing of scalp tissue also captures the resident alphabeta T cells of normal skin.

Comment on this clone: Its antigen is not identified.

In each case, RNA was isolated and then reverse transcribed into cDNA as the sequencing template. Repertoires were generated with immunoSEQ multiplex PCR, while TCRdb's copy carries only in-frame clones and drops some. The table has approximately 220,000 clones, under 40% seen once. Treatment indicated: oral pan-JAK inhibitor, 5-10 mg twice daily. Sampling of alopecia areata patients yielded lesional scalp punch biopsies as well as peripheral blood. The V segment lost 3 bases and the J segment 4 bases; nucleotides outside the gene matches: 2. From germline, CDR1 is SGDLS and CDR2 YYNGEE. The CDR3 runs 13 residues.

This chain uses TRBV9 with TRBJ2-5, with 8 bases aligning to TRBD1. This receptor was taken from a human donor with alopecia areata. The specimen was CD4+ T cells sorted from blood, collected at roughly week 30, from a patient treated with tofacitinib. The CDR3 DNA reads TGTGCCAGCAGCGGACAGGGGCGAGAGACCCAGTACTTC. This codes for CASSGQGRETQYF.